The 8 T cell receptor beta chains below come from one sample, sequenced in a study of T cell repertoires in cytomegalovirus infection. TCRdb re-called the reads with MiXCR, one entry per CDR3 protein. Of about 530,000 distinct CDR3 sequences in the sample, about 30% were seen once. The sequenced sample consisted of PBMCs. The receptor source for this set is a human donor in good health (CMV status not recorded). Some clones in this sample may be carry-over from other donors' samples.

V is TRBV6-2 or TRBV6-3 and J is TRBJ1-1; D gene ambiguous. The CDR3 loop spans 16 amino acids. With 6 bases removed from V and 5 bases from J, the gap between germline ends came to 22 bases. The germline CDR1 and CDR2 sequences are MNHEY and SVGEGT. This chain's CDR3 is CASRKGRRNSETEAFF. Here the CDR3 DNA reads TGTGCCAGCAGAAAGGGTCGGCGAAATAGTGAAACTGAAGCTTTCTTT.

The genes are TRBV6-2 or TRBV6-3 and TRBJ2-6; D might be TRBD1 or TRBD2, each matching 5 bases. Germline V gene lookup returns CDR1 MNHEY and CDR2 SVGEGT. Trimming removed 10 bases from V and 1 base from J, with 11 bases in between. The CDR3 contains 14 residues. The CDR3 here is CATTGPSGANVLTF. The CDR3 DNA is TGTGCCACCACGGGACCTTCTGGGGCCAACGTCCTGACTTTC.

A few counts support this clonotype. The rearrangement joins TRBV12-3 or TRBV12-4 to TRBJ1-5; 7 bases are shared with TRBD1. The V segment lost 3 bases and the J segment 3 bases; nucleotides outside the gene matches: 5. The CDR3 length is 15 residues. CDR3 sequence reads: CASSFQGGNNQPQHF. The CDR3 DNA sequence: TGTGCCAGCAGTTTTCAAGGGGGCAACAATCAGCCCCAGCATTTT.

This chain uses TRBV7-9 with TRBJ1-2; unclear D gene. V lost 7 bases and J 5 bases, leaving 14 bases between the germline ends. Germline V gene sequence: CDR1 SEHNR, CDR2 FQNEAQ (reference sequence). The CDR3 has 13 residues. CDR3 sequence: CASTPAGVYGYTF. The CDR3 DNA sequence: TGTGCCAGCACTCCGGCCGGGGTTTATGGCTACACCTTC. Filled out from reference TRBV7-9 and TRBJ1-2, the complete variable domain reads DTGVSQNPRHKITKRGQNVTFRCDPISEHNRLYWYRQTLGQGPEFLTYFQNEAQLEKSRLLSDRFSAERPKGSFSTLEIQRTEQGDSAMYLCASTPAGVYGYTFGSGTRLTVV.

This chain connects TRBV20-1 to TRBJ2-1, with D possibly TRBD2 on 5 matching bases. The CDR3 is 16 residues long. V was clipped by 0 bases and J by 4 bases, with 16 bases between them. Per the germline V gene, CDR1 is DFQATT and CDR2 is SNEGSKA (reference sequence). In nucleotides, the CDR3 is TGCAGTGCTAGAGACCTAGCTATTGGGGATTACAATGAGCAGTTCTTC. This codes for CSARDLAIGDYNEQFF.

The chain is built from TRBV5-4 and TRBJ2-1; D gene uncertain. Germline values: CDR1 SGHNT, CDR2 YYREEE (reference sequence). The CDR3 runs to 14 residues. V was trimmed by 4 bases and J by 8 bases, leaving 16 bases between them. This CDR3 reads CASSLSTTRYEQFF. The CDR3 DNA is TGTGCCAGCAGCCTCTCTACAACTCGTTATGAGCAGTTCTTC.

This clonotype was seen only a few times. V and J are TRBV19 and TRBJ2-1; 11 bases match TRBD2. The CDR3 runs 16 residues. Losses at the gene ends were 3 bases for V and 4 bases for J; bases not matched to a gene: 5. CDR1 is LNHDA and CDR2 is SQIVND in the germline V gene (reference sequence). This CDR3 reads CASSIAGTSGYNEQFF. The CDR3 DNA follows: TGTGCCAGTAGTATTGCCGGGACTAGCGGTTACAATGAGCAGTTCTTC.

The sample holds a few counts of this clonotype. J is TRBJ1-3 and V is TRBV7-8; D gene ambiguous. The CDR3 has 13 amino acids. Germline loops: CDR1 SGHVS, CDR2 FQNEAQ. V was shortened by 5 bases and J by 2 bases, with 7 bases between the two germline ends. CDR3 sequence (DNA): TGTGCCAGCAGCACCCAAACTGGAAACACCATATATTTT. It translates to CASSTQTGNTIYF.